A selection of T cell receptor beta chains follows, all from one sample in a study of blood T cell repertoires in COVID-19. The method was immunoSEQ multiplex PCR; TCRdb's version includes in-frame clones alone and lacks a portion of them. This table holds approximately 100,000 clones, approximately 90% found once. The sample was peripheral blood. The receptor source for this set is a human donor with acute or convalescent COVID-19. The donor label of this sample is uncertain. CDR3s include the opening cysteine and the closing phenylalanine or tryptophan. The order of the fields is J gene, V gene, D gene, clone size, CDR3 protein. D genes are given only for firm matches. Size is stated for part of the rows, as once, few or many counts, or as a class when the clone is expanded.

j_call: TRBJ1-1; v_call: TRBV7-8; d_call: .; clone_size: .; cdr3_aa: CASSFQSGHLKDEAFF
j_call: TRBJ2-3; v_call: TRBV9; d_call: .; clone_size: .; cdr3_aa: CASSVEEWNTDTQYF
j_call: TRBJ1-1; v_call: TRBV19; d_call: .; clone_size: .; cdr3_aa: CASSEGGTGTTEAFF
j_call: TRBJ1-1; v_call: TRBV11-2; d_call: .; clone_size: .; cdr3_aa: CASSPARGMNTEAFF
j_call: TRBJ1-1; v_call: TRBV4-1; d_call: .; clone_size: .; cdr3_aa: CASSQETGLNTEAFF
j_call: TRBJ1-4; v_call: TRBV6-1; d_call: .; clone_size: .; cdr3_aa: CASSDRATNEKLFF
j_call: TRBJ2-7; v_call: TRBV5-1; d_call: TRBD1; clone_size: .; cdr3_aa: CASSWGQGDSYEQYF
j_call: TRBJ1-1; v_call: TRBV5-1; d_call: TRBD1; clone_size: .; cdr3_aa: CASSPMTGFSTEAFF
j_call: TRBJ2-3; v_call: TRBV2; d_call: .; clone_size: .; cdr3_aa: CASSDQATDTQYF
j_call: TRBJ2-1; v_call: TRBV28; d_call: TRBD1; clone_size: .; cdr3_aa: CASSLTGVMEQFF
j_call: TRBJ1-2; v_call: TRBV7-2; d_call: .; clone_size: .; cdr3_aa: CASSLAAGPLYGYTF
j_call: TRBJ2-7; v_call: TRBV4-1; d_call: .; clone_size: .; cdr3_aa: CASSQNAGTVATYEQYF
j_call: TRBJ2-2; v_call: TRBV9; d_call: TRBD2; clone_size: .; cdr3_aa: CASSVDIRSGRPTGELFF
j_call: TRBJ1-4; v_call: TRBV28; d_call: .; clone_size: .; cdr3_aa: CASSSPTGDHEKLFF
j_call: TRBJ2-7; v_call: TRBV19; d_call: .; clone_size: .; cdr3_aa: CASSPSDTYEQYF
j_call: TRBJ2-1; v_call: TRBV24-1; d_call: .; clone_size: .; cdr3_aa: CATSDPGGPNNEQFF
j_call: TRBJ1-3; v_call: TRBV15; d_call: TRBD1; clone_size: .; cdr3_aa: CATSRDRAPGNTIYF
j_call: TRBJ1-2; v_call: TRBV3-1/TRBV3-2; d_call: TRBD1; clone_size: once; cdr3_aa: CASSLSSGTGDGYTF
j_call: TRBJ2-7; v_call: TRBV10-2; d_call: .; clone_size: .; cdr3_aa: CASSEGVSTFYEQYF
j_call: TRBJ1-2; v_call: TRBV18; d_call: .; clone_size: .; cdr3_aa: CASSPGTPYGYTF
j_call: TRBJ1-2; v_call: TRBV7-2; d_call: .; clone_size: .; cdr3_aa: CASSLSHTAGQYGYTF
j_call: TRBJ2-3; v_call: TRBV28; d_call: .; clone_size: .; cdr3_aa: CASSLAGARVTDTQYF
j_call: TRBJ2-1; v_call: TRBV5-1; d_call: TRBD2; clone_size: .; cdr3_aa: CASSTGGASGINEQFF
j_call: TRBJ1-2; v_call: TRBV28; d_call: .; clone_size: few; cdr3_aa: CASRITGHDYGYTF
j_call: TRBJ1-4; v_call: TRBV27; d_call: TRBD1; clone_size: .; cdr3_aa: CASSFGGTGPEKLFF
j_call: TRBJ2-5; v_call: TRBV5-6; d_call: TRBD2; clone_size: .; cdr3_aa: CASSTLAGGETQYF
j_call: TRBJ1-2; v_call: TRBV7-9; d_call: .; clone_size: .; cdr3_aa: CASTGEGYGYTF
j_call: TRBJ1-2; v_call: TRBV19; d_call: .; clone_size: .; cdr3_aa: CASSLTGDYGYTF
j_call: TRBJ2-2; v_call: TRBV2; d_call: .; clone_size: .; cdr3_aa: CASNTNRDTGELFF
j_call: TRBJ1-2; v_call: TRBV6-5; d_call: TRBD1; clone_size: .; cdr3_aa: CASTPGQLYGYTF
j_call: TRBJ2-1; v_call: TRBV3-1/TRBV3-2; d_call: TRBD1; clone_size: .; cdr3_aa: CASSSGTGPNEQFF
j_call: TRBJ2-1; v_call: TRBV3-1/TRBV3-2; d_call: .; clone_size: .; cdr3_aa: CASSQRGQTYNEQFF
j_call: TRBJ1-4; v_call: TRBV2; d_call: .; clone_size: .; cdr3_aa: CASSEVRTGEKLFF
j_call: TRBJ2-3; v_call: TRBV2; d_call: TRBD2; clone_size: .; cdr3_aa: CASSLAGASTDTQYF
j_call: TRBJ1-5; v_call: TRBV30; d_call: .; clone_size: .; cdr3_aa: CAWNASQPQHF
j_call: TRBJ1-1; v_call: TRBV7-9; d_call: .; clone_size: .; cdr3_aa: CASSLFLGGYNTEAFF
j_call: TRBJ2-3; v_call: TRBV7-3; d_call: TRBD2; clone_size: .; cdr3_aa: CASSLGGGASDTQYF
j_call: TRBJ2-3; v_call: TRBV10-3; d_call: TRBD2; clone_size: .; cdr3_aa: CATLRAGGTDTQYF
j_call: TRBJ2-3; v_call: TRBV7-9; d_call: .; clone_size: .; cdr3_aa: CASTYTDTQYF
j_call: TRBJ2-7; v_call: TRBV4-2; d_call: TRBD2; clone_size: .; cdr3_aa: CASSLAGGLSYEQYF
j_call: TRBJ2-3; v_call: TRBV5-1; d_call: .; clone_size: .; cdr3_aa: CASSLGAFTDTQYF
j_call: TRBJ2-2; v_call: TRBV4-1; d_call: TRBD2; clone_size: .; cdr3_aa: CASSPEGLAGAGTGELFF
j_call: TRBJ1-1; v_call: TRBV5-1; d_call: TRBD1; clone_size: .; cdr3_aa: CASSLALGGGTDTEAFF
j_call: TRBJ1-1; v_call: TRBV6-1; d_call: .; clone_size: .; cdr3_aa: CASSDTRYTEAFF
j_call: TRBJ1-1; v_call: TRBV2; d_call: .; clone_size: .; cdr3_aa: CASSARSRRNTEAFF
j_call: TRBJ1-5; v_call: TRBV6-2/TRBV6-3; d_call: TRBD1; clone_size: .; cdr3_aa: CASSWTGEGAGPQHF
j_call: TRBJ2-5; v_call: TRBV19; d_call: .; clone_size: .; cdr3_aa: CASSISRPETQYF
j_call: TRBJ2-1; v_call: TRBV29-1; d_call: TRBD2; clone_size: once; cdr3_aa: CSVWTSGSPANEQFF
j_call: TRBJ1-5; v_call: TRBV5-1; d_call: .; clone_size: .; cdr3_aa: CASSLGDTRGNQPQHF
j_call: TRBJ2-5; v_call: TRBV29-1; d_call: .; clone_size: .; cdr3_aa: CSVERRGQETQYF
j_call: TRBJ2-3; v_call: TRBV3-1/TRBV3-2; d_call: .; clone_size: .; cdr3_aa: CASSQGAGSTDTQYF
j_call: TRBJ1-2; v_call: TRBV28; d_call: .; clone_size: few; cdr3_aa: CASRGGSYGYTF
j_call: TRBJ2-2; v_call: TRBV7-9; d_call: .; clone_size: few; cdr3_aa: CASSLRGSGVNTGELFF
j_call: TRBJ1-1; v_call: TRBV7-3; d_call: .; clone_size: .; cdr3_aa: CASSEGGSPPMNTEAFF